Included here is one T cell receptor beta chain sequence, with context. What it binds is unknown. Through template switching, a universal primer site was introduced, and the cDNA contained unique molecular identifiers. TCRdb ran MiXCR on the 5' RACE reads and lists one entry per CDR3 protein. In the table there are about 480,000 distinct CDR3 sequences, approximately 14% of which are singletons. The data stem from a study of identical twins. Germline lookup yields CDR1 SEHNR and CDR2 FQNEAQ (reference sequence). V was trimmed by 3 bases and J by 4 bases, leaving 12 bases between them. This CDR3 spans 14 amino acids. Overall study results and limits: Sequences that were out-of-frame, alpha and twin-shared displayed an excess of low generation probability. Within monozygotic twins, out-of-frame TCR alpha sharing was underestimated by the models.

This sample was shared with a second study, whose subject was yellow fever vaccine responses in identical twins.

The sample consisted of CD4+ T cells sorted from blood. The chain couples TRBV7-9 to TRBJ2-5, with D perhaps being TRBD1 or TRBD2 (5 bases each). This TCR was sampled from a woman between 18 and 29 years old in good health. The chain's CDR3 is CASSFYGTRETQYF. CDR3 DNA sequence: TGTGCCAGCAGCTTTTACGGGACGCGAGAGACCCAGTACTTC.